The T cell receptor (beta chain) described here comes from a study of blood T cell repertoires in COVID-19. Study at large: Researchers got acute and convalescent COVID-19 samples from the United States, Italy and Spain. T cells, B-cell-depleted T cells, or PBMCs provided the cDNA or gDNA that served as material.

With V trimmed by 1 base and J by 6 bases, 10 bases remained unmatched. Germline V CDR1 and CDR2: KGHDR, SFDVKD. CDR3 size: 17 residues. This clone has only a few counts. Here immunoSEQ multiplex PCR was the method, and the copy in TCRdb shows in-frame clones only, minus some. Here the sample spans tens of thousands of clones, 86% being singletons. The source of this sequence is a human donor in a cohort sampled during active COVID-19. The sample taken for sequencing was peripheral blood. V is TRBV24-1 and J is TRBJ1-5; 8 bases agree with TRBD1. CDR3 region: CATSDFVETGESQPQHF. CDR3 nucleotide sequence: TGTGCCACCAGTGATTTTGTTGAGACAGGGGAGAGTCAGCCCCAGCATTTT.